This is a list of T cell receptor beta chains from one sample in a study of OX40 agonist ivuxolimab in advanced cancers. Sequenced by immunoSEQ multiplex PCR; TCRdb stores in-frame clones only, minus some. The table records around 63,000 clones, about 80% of them present only once. The sequences come from CD4+ or CD8+ T cells sorted from blood, collected in a trial of the OX40 agonist ivuxolimab. The receptor set was obtained from an adult with an advanced solid tumor such as melanoma, head and neck, liver or kidney cancer. CDR3s include the opening cysteine and the closing phenylalanine or tryptophan. The order of the fields is J gene, V gene, D gene, clone size, CDR3 protein, CDR3 DNA. A D gene is named only where the DNA matches it firmly. Some rows mark clone size as missing; the rest say once, few, many or name a class of expanded clone.

j_call: TRBJ2-1; v_call: TRBV6-5; d_call: TRBD2; clone_size: .; cdr3_aa: CASSYHSGGGYNEQFF; cdr3_nt: TGTGCCAGCAGTTACCACTCGGGAGGGGGCTACAATGAGCAGTTCTTC
j_call: TRBJ2-5; v_call: TRBV6-5; d_call: .; clone_size: .; cdr3_aa: CASSYYGGQETQYF; cdr3_nt: TGTGCCAGCAGTTACTACGGGGGTCAAGAGACCCAGTACTTC
j_call: TRBJ2-7; v_call: TRBV30; d_call: TRBD1; clone_size: once; cdr3_aa: CAWTLPGTVYEQYF; cdr3_nt: TGTGCCTGGACCCTCCCCGGGACAGTCTACGAGCAGTACTTC
j_call: TRBJ2-2; v_call: TRBV2; d_call: TRBD1; clone_size: .; cdr3_aa: CASTTGPGELFF; cdr3_nt: TGTGCCAGCACGACAGGGCCCGGGGAGCTGTTTTTT
j_call: TRBJ1-4; v_call: TRBV25-1; d_call: .; clone_size: .; cdr3_aa: CASRRSDSEKLFF; cdr3_nt: TGTGCCAGCAGGAGGTCCGACAGCGAAAAACTGTTTTTT
j_call: TRBJ2-7; v_call: TRBV7-9; d_call: .; clone_size: .; cdr3_aa: CASSQEEKYAKFTYEQYF; cdr3_nt: TGTGCCAGCAGCCAAGAAGAAAAGTACGCTAAATTCACCTACGAGCAGTACTTC
j_call: TRBJ2-5; v_call: TRBV5-1; d_call: .; clone_size: .; cdr3_aa: CASSLQETQYF; cdr3_nt: TGCGCCAGCAGCTTGCAAGAGACCCAGTACTTC
j_call: TRBJ2-5; v_call: TRBV27; d_call: TRBD1; clone_size: .; cdr3_aa: CASSLYQGAGETQYF; cdr3_nt: TGTGCCAGCAGTTTGTATCAGGGGGCCGGGGAGACCCAGTACTTC
j_call: TRBJ1-4; v_call: TRBV2; d_call: .; clone_size: .; cdr3_aa: CASSPSQRVNDEKLFF; cdr3_nt: TGTGCCAGCAGCCCCTCTCAAAGGGTTAACGATGAAAAACTGTTTTTT
j_call: TRBJ2-1; v_call: TRBV9; d_call: TRBD1; clone_size: .; cdr3_aa: CASSVGQGPSSYNEQFF; cdr3_nt: TGTGCCAGCAGCGTAGGACAGGGGCCGAGCTCCTACAATGAGCAGTTCTTC
j_call: TRBJ1-1; v_call: TRBV7-9; d_call: .; clone_size: .; cdr3_aa: CASSGGVTEAFF; cdr3_nt: TGTGCCAGCAGCGGTGGGGTAACTGAAGCTTTCTTT
j_call: TRBJ2-7; v_call: TRBV11-2; d_call: .; clone_size: few; cdr3_aa: CASSLAYEQYF; cdr3_nt: TGTGCCAGCAGCTTAGCGTACGAGCAGTACTTC
j_call: TRBJ1-4; v_call: TRBV5-8; d_call: .; clone_size: .; cdr3_aa: CASSLRGATNEKLFF; cdr3_nt: TGTGCCAGCAGCTTGAGAGGGGCAACTAATGAAAAACTGTTTTTT
j_call: TRBJ2-3; v_call: TRBV7-6; d_call: TRBD1; clone_size: .; cdr3_aa: CASSVPTGGISDTQYF; cdr3_nt: TGTGCCAGCAGCGTACCGACAGGGGGCATTTCAGATACGCAGTATTTT
j_call: TRBJ2-3; v_call: TRBV7-6; d_call: .; clone_size: .; cdr3_aa: CASSPWGRTDTQYF; cdr3_nt: TGTGCCAGCAGCCCCTGGGGCCGCACAGATACGCAGTATTTT
j_call: TRBJ2-1; v_call: TRBV6-5; d_call: TRBD1; clone_size: .; cdr3_aa: CASSYSRDRGQDEQFF; cdr3_nt: TGTGCCAGCAGTTACTCGAGGGACAGGGGGCAGGATGAGCAGTTCTTC
j_call: TRBJ2-1; v_call: TRBV28; d_call: .; clone_size: .; cdr3_aa: CASSIGGASSYNEQFF; cdr3_nt: TGTGCCAGCAGCATAGGGGGGGCTAGCAGCTACAATGAGCAGTTCTTC
j_call: TRBJ2-4; v_call: TRBV28; d_call: .; clone_size: .; cdr3_aa: CASGGGAKNIQYF; cdr3_nt: TGTGCCAGTGGTGGCGGGGCCAAAAACATTCAGTACTTC
j_call: TRBJ2-7; v_call: TRBV5-5; d_call: TRBD1; clone_size: .; cdr3_aa: CASSIGTGISYEQYF; cdr3_nt: TGTGCCAGCAGCATTGGGACAGGGATATCCTACGAGCAGTACTTC
j_call: TRBJ1-2; v_call: TRBV6-6; d_call: TRBD1; clone_size: once; cdr3_aa: CASSFDRDRTYGYTF; cdr3_nt: TGTGCCAGCAGTTTTGACCGGGACAGGACCTATGGCTACACCTTC
j_call: TRBJ2-6; v_call: TRBV7-2; d_call: .; clone_size: .; cdr3_aa: CASSWIIQGTGANVLTF; cdr3_nt: TGTGCCAGCAGCTGGATTATCCAGGGCACTGGGGCCAACGTCCTGACTTTC
j_call: TRBJ1-5; v_call: TRBV5-1; d_call: .; clone_size: .; cdr3_aa: CASSLEGQTVQPQHF; cdr3_nt: TGCGCCAGCAGCTTGGAGGGGCAGACGGTTCAGCCCCAGCATTTT
j_call: TRBJ2-1; v_call: TRBV4-3; d_call: .; clone_size: .; cdr3_aa: CASSSGTGPYNEQFF; cdr3_nt: TGCGCCAGCAGCTCCGGGACCGGCCCCTACAATGAGCAGTTCTTC
j_call: TRBJ2-7; v_call: TRBV7-8; d_call: .; clone_size: .; cdr3_aa: CASSAPTGTSYEQYF; cdr3_nt: TGTGCCAGCAGCGCGCCTACAGGGACCTCCTACGAGCAGTACTTC
j_call: TRBJ1-3; v_call: TRBV2; d_call: .; clone_size: .; cdr3_aa: CASSARGSGNTIYF; cdr3_nt: TGTGCCAGCAGCGCCCGGGGGTCTGGAAACACCATATATTTT
j_call: TRBJ2-5; v_call: TRBV4-3; d_call: TRBD2; clone_size: .; cdr3_aa: CASSREGLAGDETQYF; cdr3_nt: TGCGCCAGCAGCCGGGAGGGACTAGCGGGCGATGAGACCCAGTACTTC
j_call: TRBJ2-3; v_call: TRBV19; d_call: TRBD2; clone_size: .; cdr3_aa: CASSIRLAGFTDTQYF; cdr3_nt: TGTGCCAGTAGTATAAGACTAGCGGGGTTCACAGATACGCAGTATTTT
j_call: TRBJ2-7; v_call: TRBV19; d_call: TRBD1; clone_size: .; cdr3_aa: CASKRGGQSSYEQYF; cdr3_nt: TGTGCCAGTAAGAGAGGGGGACAGAGCTCCTACGAGCAGTACTTC
j_call: TRBJ2-7; v_call: TRBV28; d_call: TRBD2; clone_size: .; cdr3_aa: CASSSGLAGVLSGEQYF; cdr3_nt: TGTGCCAGCAGTTCCGGACTAGCGGGAGTTCTTTCGGGGGAGCAGTACTTC
j_call: TRBJ1-4; v_call: TRBV5-4; d_call: .; clone_size: .; cdr3_aa: CASSSVGVKEKLFF; cdr3_nt: TGTGCCAGCAGCTCCGTGGGGGTTAAAGAAAAACTGTTTTTT
j_call: TRBJ1-3; v_call: TRBV6-1; d_call: .; clone_size: .; cdr3_aa: CASSEALTVSLSGNTIYF; cdr3_nt: TGTGCCAGCAGTGAGGCCCTGACAGTTTCTCTCTCTGGAAACACCATATATTTT